This T cell receptor beta chain was recovered during a study of response to subunit inactivated influenza vaccine. TCRdb itself ran the RT-PCR reads through MiXCR, one entry per CDR3 protein. The sample contains about 540,000 distinct CDR3 sequences, around 21% of which appear only once. These same data were also listed under a study on T cells expressing NK-cell markers. That paper notes: Template switching by 5'RACE with UMIs generated the TCR beta cDNA.

This specimen consisted of CD4+ T cells sorted from PBMCs, obtained less than 13 days after vaccination. The source is a man over 45 who received an inactivated influenza vaccine.

The CDR3 DNA reads TGTGCCAGCAGCTTAGATAAGGGTGAAGCTTTCTTT. Amino acids: CASSLDKGEAFF. The genes are TRBV7-2 and TRBJ1-1; unclear D gene. The V end lost 1 base, the J end lost 7 bases, and 7 bases lay between the germline ends. The CDR3 consists of 12 residues. The germline V gene has CDR1 SGHTA and CDR2 FQGNSA.